The 12 T cell receptor beta chains listed next were all sequenced from one sample in a study of T cells after yellow fever vaccination. TCRdb redid the calling of the 5' RACE reads with MiXCR, one entry per CDR3 protein. This sample carries some 300,000 distinct CDR3 sequences, about 11% of them seen once, and the ten largest clones take about 3.3%. The source was CD4+ T cells sorted from PBMCs, collected 45 days after the yellow fever booster vaccination. Every receptor here comes from a man younger than 30 who received the YFV17D yellow fever vaccine.

The CDR3 region is CASSRGDGNQPQHF. The CDR3, as DNA: TGTGCCAGCTCAAGAGGGGATGGCAATCAGCCCCAGCATTTT. J is TRBJ1-5 and V is TRBV6-5, with D perhaps TRBD1 (5 bases). This CDR3 comprises 14 residues. The germline V and J ends were trimmed by 8 bases and 2 bases, with 13 bases remaining between them. Germline CDR1 and CDR2: MNHEY and SVGAGI.

This clonotype has ten or more counts. This chain links TRBV29-1 with TRBJ2-5; 7 nucleotides align to TRBD2. This CDR3 has 14 residues. Looked up from germline, CDR1 is SQVTM and CDR2 is ANQGSEA. The V segment lost 1 base and the J segment 4 bases; nucleotides outside the gene matches: 6. The CDR3 DNA sequence: TGCAGCGTTGAAGTCATGGGGGAGGGAGAGACCCAGTACTTC. Its protein is CSVEVMGEGETQYF.

The V gene is TRBV5-4, the J gene TRBJ2-3, with D perhaps TRBD1 (5 bases). The germline V gene encodes CDR1 SGHNT and CDR2 YYREEE (reference sequence). There are 16 residues in the CDR3. V was cut by 4 bases and J by 1 base, with 16 bases left in between. The chain's CDR3 is CASSLPRTGRTDTQYF. The CDR3 region has the DNA TGTGCCAGCAGCCTGCCGCGAACAGGACGCACAGATACGCAGTATTTT.

This clonotype was detected only a few times. The chain combines TRBV5-1 with TRBJ1-2; no definite D call. Looked up from germline, CDR1 is SGHRS and CDR2 is YFSETQ. The CDR3 spans 14 residues. The V gene lost 0 bases and the J gene lost 4 bases, with 10 bases spanning the gap. Here the CDR3 DNA reads TGCGCCAGCAGCTTGGAGTCGTCAGCCTATGGCTACACCTTC. Translating it yields CASSLESSAYGYTF.

This sequence joins TRBV12-3 or TRBV12-4 and TRBJ1-1; no definite D call. V was cut by 6 bases and J by 6 bases, with 17 bases left in between. The CDR3 has 14 residues. The CDR3 sequence is CASSTGIPYAEAFF. The CDR3 region has the DNA TGTGCCAGCAGCACCGGGATTCCTTACGCTGAAGCTTTCTTT.

The J gene is TRBJ2-7, the V gene TRBV20-1; possible D gene TRBD1, 5 bases. CDR1 is DFQATT and CDR2 is SNEGSKA in the germline V gene (reference sequence). V lost 7 bases and J lost 3, with 10 bases in between. CDR3 length: 11 residues. The CDR3 sequence is CSVSGNYEQYF. Written as DNA, the CDR3 is TGCAGTGTCTCAGGGAACTACGAGCAGTACTTC.

This chain joins TRBV28 and TRBJ1-1; 10 bases agree with TRBD1. The length of the CDR3 is 15 residues. Germline V gives CDR1 MDHEN, CDR2 SYDVKM. After removal of 5 bases from V and 3 bases from J, the junction contained 6 bases not matched to a gene. The CDR3 protein is CASSVGDRGHTEAFF. The CDR3 coding sequence is TGTGCCAGCAGTGTAGGGGACAGGGGCCACACTGAAGCTTTCTTT.

In its sample, this clonotype was seen many times. The chain uses TRBV7-8 and TRBJ1-2, with D possibly TRBD1 on 5 matching bases. Trimming shortened V by 3 bases and J by 3 bases, and 11 bases separated the two germline ends. The CDR3 has 14 amino acids. Germline loops: CDR1 SGHVS, CDR2 FQNEAQ. The CDR3 DNA sequence: TGTGCCAGCAGCTTTCAGGGCATCGACTATGGCTACACCTTC. This encodes CASSFQGIDYGYTF.

This clonotype has a handful of counts. The V call is TRBV7-2, the J call TRBJ2-7, with D perhaps TRBD1 (5 bases). From germline, CDR1 is SGHTA and CDR2 FQGNSA. Trimming shortened V by 4 bases and J by 4 bases, and 17 bases separated the two germline ends. This CDR3 spans 15 amino acids. CDR3: CASSYLPTGPYEQYV. In DNA form, the CDR3 reads TGTGCCAGCAGCTATTTACCCACAGGCCCATACGAGCAGTACGTC.

The rearrangement joins TRBV11-1 to TRBJ2-2; possible D gene TRBD2, 6 bases. This CDR3 is 15 amino acids long. Germline-derived CDR1 and CDR2 are SGHAT and FQDESV (reference sequence). The V gene lost 6 bases and the J gene lost 7 bases, with 18 bases spanning the gap. Written as DNA, the CDR3 is TGTGCCAGCAGGCCCACGGGGGACCGTAACGGGGAGCTGTTTTTT. This codes for CASRPTGDRNGELFF.

This clonotype was detected many times. The chain has TRBV5-1 and TRBJ1-1; 10 bases are a match to TRBD1. Germline V gene data show CDR1 as SGHRS and CDR2 as YFSETQ. V was clipped by 0 bases and J by 1 base; unmatched bases: 12. The CDR3 is 19 residues long. This CDR3 reads CASSLVGTGVRKGNTEAFF. The CDR3 DNA is TGCGCCAGCAGCTTGGTAGGGACAGGGGTGCGAAAGGGGAACACTGAAGCTTTCTTT. Full variable domain (missing parts from reference TRBV5-1 and TRBJ1-1): KAGVTQTPRYLIKTRGQQVTLSCSPISGHRSVSWYQQTPGQGLQFLFEYFSETQRNKGNFPGRFSGRQFSNSRSEMNVSTLELGDSALYLCASSLVGTGVRKGNTEAFFGQGTRLTVV.

This clonotype has just a few counts. This rearrangement joins TRBV5-1 to TRBJ2-7; D is tentatively TRBD1 or TRBD2 (5 bases each). V lost 0 bases to trimming and J lost 6 bases, with 7 bases between them. The CDR3 totals 12 residues. Per the germline V gene, CDR1 is SGHRS and CDR2 is YFSETQ. This chain's CDR3 is CASSLEGSEQYV. Here the CDR3 DNA reads TGCGCCAGCAGCTTGGAGGGGAGCGAGCAGTACGTC.